The subject of this entry is one T cell receptor (beta chain). Its antigen is unknown. The CDR3 consists of 15 residues. CDR1 and CDR2 (germline): MNHEY, SVGAGI. V was cut by 2 bases and J by 3 bases, with 14 bases left in between. Sequenced by immunoSEQ multiplex PCR; TCRdb stores in-frame clones only, minus some. Of fewer than 120,000 clones listed, about 94% are singletons. These data originate in a study of graft-versus-host responses after intestinal transplantation. This rearrangement joins TRBV6-5 to TRBJ2-7; D remains unclear. This TCR derives from a human donor who received an intestinal transplant. Specimen: unstimulated CD8+ T cells sorted from spleen or lymph node cells, collected before intestinal transplant. DNA of the CDR3: TGTGCCAGCAGTTACACTGCGGAAGCCAACTACGAGCAGTACTTC. Protein sequence: CASSYTAEANYEQYF.